Below, one T cell receptor (beta chain) is given with its context. The assay was immunoSEQ multiplex PCR, and TCRdb's table has in-frame clones only and misses some. The sample holds around 400,000 clones; 75% to 90% are singletons and the top ten take 1.5% to 2%. The data stem from a study of Ad26.COV2.S vaccination and SARS-CoV-2 variants. Study overall: Intramuscular Ad26.COV2.S at 5x10^10 or 1x10^11 viral particles.

Trimming shortened V by 3 bases and J by 4 bases, and 10 bases separated the two germline ends. Germline V gene lookup returns CDR1 DFQATT and CDR2 SNEGSKA (reference sequence). The CDR3 has 12 amino acids. This sample's treatment: about 20 received Ad26.COV2.S at low or high dose, single or two shots; roughly five received placebo; per-sample allocation not given. On day 63 after the first injection, vaccine and placebo recipients gave samples. The source was peripheral blood, collected in a trial of Ad26.COV2.S vaccine versus placebo. The chain is built from TRBV20-1 and TRBJ2-7, with unresolved D. The receptor was isolated from a person aged 18 to 65 who received the Ad26.COV2.S COVID-19 vaccine or a placebo. CDR3 DNA sequence: TGCAGTGCTAGTGGGGTTTCTTACGAGCAGTACTTC. Protein sequence: CSASGVSYEQYF.